This T cell receptor (beta chain) was recorded in a study of cytomegalovirus exposure and HLA in healthy donors. Study-level results: Accurate predictions that matched the HLA-A and HLA-B alleles of most subjects were reportedly made from TCR beta sequences. The classifier reportedly diagnosed cytomegalovirus status with high sensitivity and specificity.

PCR amplification relied on 60 Vbeta primers (plus 13 Jbeta primers). Libraries were prepared by immunoSEQ multiplex PCR; TCRdb keeps only in-frame clonotypes and omits some of them. In the table there are about 150,000 clones, approximately 80% of which are singletons. In its sample, this clone was seen a few times. No antigen is known for it. This TCR was recovered from a woman between 50 and 59 years old in good health and CMV-seropositive. Sequenced input: PBMCs.

The CDR3 loop reads CSGGERHEQYF. CDR3 bases: TGCAGCGGGGGGGAGAGGCACGAGCAGTACTTC. The chain is built from TRBV29-1 and TRBJ2-7; D perhaps matches TRBD2 (6 bases). V was trimmed by 7 bases and J by 5 bases, leaving 12 bases between them. The CDR3 is 11 amino acids. CDR1 and CDR2 from the germline V gene are SQVTM and ANQGSEA.